The 30 T cell receptor beta chains reported below all come from one sample, sequenced in a study of post-analysis software for immune sequencing data. Findings and caveats of the study: Five TRBV segments, TRBV5-6, TRBV5-1 and TRBV20-1 among them, were found more frequent in patients than controls.

Their antigens are not known. Unique molecular identifiers were built into the TCR beta cDNA libraries. TCRdb recomputed calls from the PCR reads with MiXCR, one row per CDR3 protein. Seen here are approximately 350,000 distinct CDR3 sequences, around 33% observed once, and the top ten hold roughly an eighth. Sequencing was performed on blood. Receptor source: a girl between 10 and 17 years old with multiple sclerosis.

The rearrangement links TRBV19 to TRBJ1-5; no definite D call. Germline values: CDR1 LNHDA, CDR2 SQIVND (reference sequence). The CDR3 contains 13 residues. The V end lost 1 base, the J end lost 6 bases, and 7 bases lay between the germline ends. The CDR3 bases are TGTGCCAGTAGTATAGTGGGGTCTCAGCCCCAGCATTTT. This codes for CASSIVGSQPQHF.

The J gene is TRBJ1-2, the V gene TRBV27; D gene uncertain. CDR1 is MNHEY, CDR2 SMNVEV, per germline (reference sequence). The germline V and J ends were trimmed by 10 bases and 7 bases, with 25 bases remaining between them. The CDR3 extends over 15 amino acids. CDR3 in DNA: TGTGCCACCGGAACACCACCTCCCATGGCTGGTGGCTACACCTTC. Residues: CATGTPPPMAGGYTF.

V is TRBV13 and J is TRBJ1-2, with 11 bases matching TRBD1. In germline, CDR1 is PRHDT, CDR2 FYEKMQ (reference sequence). CDR3 size: 14 residues. The V gene end was trimmed by 6 bases and the J gene end by 7 bases; junction bases not matched to a gene: 7. CDR3 loop: CASSLPGTGGGYTF. The CDR3 DNA follows: TGTGCCAGCAGTCTACCGGGGACAGGGGGTGGCTACACCTTC.

J is TRBJ2-7 and V is TRBV7-8, with D tentatively TRBD1 (8 bases). V was shortened by 4 bases and J by 6 bases, with 19 bases between the two germline ends. The CDR3 runs 15 residues. Germline loops: CDR1 SGHVS, CDR2 FQNEAQ. The CDR3 DNA reads as TGTGCCAGCAGCTCTACAGGGGGGGAGTTGGCCGAGCAGTACTTC. It codes for CASSSTGGELAEQYF.

The genes are TRBV4-1 and TRBJ2-2; 7 nucleotides line up with TRBD2. The germline CDR1 and CDR2 sequences are MGHRA and YSYEKL. CDR3 size: 17 residues. V shed 4 bases and J 9 bases; nucleotides not matched to a gene: 17. CDR3 in DNA: TGCGCCAGCAGCCTCCCCAGCGGGACCGGGGTTGTGCGGGAGCTGTTTTTT. Encoded protein: CASSLPSGTGVVRELFF.

The rearrangement links TRBV19 to TRBJ2-1; possible D gene TRBD1, 5 bases. In germline, CDR1 is LNHDA, CDR2 SQIVND (reference sequence). The V end lost 6 bases, the J end lost 12 bases, and 30 bases lay between the germline ends. The CDR3 sequence is 17 residues long. CDR3 coding DNA: TGTGCCAGTAGCCTTCCCCAGGGTTTATACACCCCGGAGAGGCAGTTCTTC. Encoded protein: CASSLPQGLYTPERQFF.

V is TRBV7-2 and J is TRBJ1-6; D unresolved. Germline V gene data show CDR1 as SGHTA and CDR2 as FQGNSA. This CDR3 is 13 amino acids long. Deletions cut 5 bases from V and 8 bases from J, with 10 bases between. For the CDR3, the DNA is TGTGCCAGCAGCCGACAATTGGATTCACCCCTCCACTTT. It translates to CASSRQLDSPLHF.

This clonotype was seen more than once but under ten times. This chain joins TRBV24-1 and TRBJ2-1; 7 bases align to TRBD2. CDR3 length: 16 residues. Germline lookup yields CDR1 KGHDR and CDR2 SFDVKD. V was clipped by 4 bases and J by 9 bases; unmatched bases: 14. The CDR3 nucleotides are TGTGCCACCAGTGACCCTGATGGGAGGGGTAATGGTGAGCAGTTCTTC. Amino acid sequence: CATSDPDGRGNGEQFF.

The V and J genes are TRBV25-1 and TRBJ2-6; TRBD2 is a possible D gene (5 bases). This CDR3 spans 15 amino acids. Germline values: CDR1 MGHDK, CDR2 SYGVNS. V was clipped by 6 bases and J by 0 bases, with 9 bases between them. CDR3 coding DNA: TGTGCCAGCAGCTACGGGGTCTCTGGGGCCAACGTCCTGACTTTC. Its protein product is CASSYGVSGANVLTF.

The sample holds a few counts of this clonotype. The chain recombines TRBV27 with TRBJ2-7, with D perhaps matching TRBD1 (5 bases). The CDR3 has 14 amino acids. Trimming cost V 3 bases and J 1 base, with 10 bases left between them. From germline, CDR1 is MNHEY and CDR2 SMNVEV (reference sequence). The CDR3 sequence is CASSFDSGSYEQYF. The CDR3 region has the DNA TGTGCCAGCAGTTTTGACAGTGGATCCTACGAGCAGTACTTC.

The chain couples TRBV27 to TRBJ1-5; no definite D call. V dropped 2 bases and J dropped 6 bases, with 11 bases sitting between them. The CDR3 spans 14 residues. Germline-derived CDR1 and CDR2 are MNHEY and SMNVEV (reference sequence). The CDR3 loop reads CASSLLPPGQPQHF. In DNA, the CDR3 is TGTGCCAGCAGTTTACTCCCCCCAGGTCAGCCCCAGCATTTT.

This clonotype was seen more than once but under ten times. This chain links TRBV12-3 or TRBV12-4 with TRBJ1-2, with D possibly matching TRBD1 (5 bases). V dropped 7 bases and J dropped 3 bases, with 15 bases sitting between them. This CDR3 contains 14 residues. CDR3 loop: CASNGEGPHYGYTF. The DNA of the CDR3 is TGTGCCAGCAACGGGGAGGGGCCCCACTATGGCTACACCTTC.

This clonotype was counted a few times. This chain links TRBV5-1 with TRBJ2-7, with 11 bases matching TRBD1. The germline V gene encodes CDR1 SGHRS and CDR2 YFSETQ. V shed 2 bases, J shed 0 bases, and the junction held 10 bases outside the gene matches. CDR3 length: 18 amino acids. The CDR3 reads CASSLGTGGLRSSYEQYF. CDR3 DNA sequence: TGCGCCAGCAGCTTAGGGACAGGGGGACTCAGGAGCTCCTACGAGCAGTACTTC.

The V call is TRBV4-1, the J call TRBJ2-1; D unclear. The CDR3 totals 14 residues. V was clipped by 3 bases and J by 7 bases, with 13 bases between them. CDR1 and CDR2 (germline): MGHRA, YSYEKL. CDR3 DNA: TGCGCCAGCAGCCAGGCAGACTCGCGGAATGAGCAGTTCTTC. This translates into CASSQADSRNEQFF.

This clonotype has a handful of counts. The rearrangement joins TRBV29-1 to TRBJ2-5; D might be TRBD2 (5 bases). Germline values: CDR1 SQVTM, CDR2 ANQGSEA. This CDR3 comprises 17 residues. Trimming cost V 3 bases and J 5 bases, with 25 bases left between them. CDR3 residues: CSVEPAEERQRGETQYF. The CDR3 DNA reads TGCAGCGTTGAGCCAGCGGAGGAGCGTCAGAGAGGGGAGACCCAGTACTTC.

This clonotype has more than one count but fewer than ten. This sequence joins TRBV12-3 or TRBV12-4 and TRBJ2-5, with 7 positions matching TRBD1. TRBJ2-7 explains the end of the DNA better; the J call may be wrong. CDR3 size: 14 residues. The DNA for the CDR3 is TGTGCCAGCAACCCGTGGGACAGCACCTACGAGCAGTACTTC. This encodes CASNPWDSTYEQYF.

This clonotype came up a few times. This chain links TRBV25-1 with TRBJ2-7; no firm D call. The V end was cut by 7 bases, the J end by 5 bases, with 9 bases between. The CDR3 has 11 amino acids. Germline lookup yields CDR1 MGHDK and CDR2 SYGVNS. The CDR3 DNA follows: TGTGCCAGCAAGAGACGGGACGAGCAGTACTTC. Its protein product is CASKRRDEQYF.

Here the CDR3 DNA reads TGTGCCAGCAGCCCCACAGGGGGTAGGGACGAGCAGTACTTC. This codes for CASSPTGGRDEQYF. The chain recombines TRBV7-3 with TRBJ2-7; 8 nucleotides align to TRBD1. The CDR3 is made up of 14 amino acids. Trimming took 5 bases from V and 5 from J; bases not matched to a gene: 8. Germline CDR1 is SGHTA and CDR2 is FQGTGA.

This clonotype was counted only a few times. The gene calls are TRBV4-1 and TRBJ2-5, with 8 bases that match TRBD2. CDR1 MGHRA and CDR2 YSYEKL come from the germline V gene. Trimming cost V 0 bases and J 1 base; bases outside gene matches: 4. The CDR3 is 16 amino acids. The chain's CDR3 is CASSQDSGTLQETQYF. CDR3 DNA: TGCGCCAGCAGCCAAGATAGCGGGACACTCCAAGAGACCCAGTACTTC.

This clonotype has just a few counts. The CDR3 loop reads CSASRASGSTDTQYF. The DNA for the CDR3 is TGCAGTGCTAGTAGGGCTAGCGGAAGCACAGATACGCAGTATTTT. The chain employs TRBV20-1 and TRBJ2-3; 7 positions match TRBD2. The V and J ends lost 3 bases and 0 bases, in that order; junction bases with no gene match: 6. The CDR3 spans 15 residues. Germline assignment: CDR1 DFQATT and CDR2 SNEGSKA (reference sequence).

This sequence joins TRBV29-1 and TRBJ2-3; 8 bases match TRBD1. CDR1 is SQVTM, CDR2 ANQGSEA, per germline. This CDR3 has 14 residues. V shed 7 bases and J 2 bases; nucleotides not matched to a gene: 8. The CDR3 nucleotides are TGCAGCGGAGAACAGGGGGATTCCACAGATACGCAGTATTTT. Protein sequence: CSGEQGDSTDTQYF.

The chain combines TRBV20-1 with TRBJ2-7; 8 bases are shared with TRBD2. This CDR3 has 15 residues. The germline gives CDR1 DFQATT, CDR2 SNEGSKA (reference sequence). V shed 1 base and J 0 bases; nucleotides not matched to a gene: 5. Here the CDR3 DNA reads TGCAGTGCTAGAGGGTCGCGGGGGGCCTCCTACGAGCAGTACTTC. It is translated as CSARGSRGASYEQYF.

A note on this clonotype: An end of the junction differs from the germline gene, which may be a read error. The chain couples TRBV7-7 to TRBJ2-1; D may match TRBD1 or TRBD2 (6 bases each). The CDR3 runs to 13 residues. The V gene's germline CDR1 is SSHAT and CDR2 FNYEAQ (reference sequence). In DNA, the CDR3 is TGTGCTAGCAGCTCTAGGGGGGATGATGAGCAGTTCTTC. It is translated as CASSSRGDDEQFF.

This clonotype has a single count. The chain uses TRBV6-2 or TRBV6-3 and TRBJ2-3; 8 nucleotides match TRBD1. CDR3 length equals 13 residues. CDR1 is MNHEY, CDR2 SVGEGT, per germline. With V trimmed by 4 bases and J by 5 bases, 2 bases remained unmatched. The DNA of the CDR3 is TGTGCCAGCAGTTCCAGGGGGCTAGATACGCAGTATTTT. This translates into CASSSRGLDTQYF.

This clonotype was found a few times. J is TRBJ1-4 and V is TRBV6-1, with D perhaps TRBD1 (6 bases). CDR3 size: 13 residues. V was shortened by 5 bases and J by 9 bases, with 13 bases between the two germline ends. CDR1 and CDR2 (germline): MNHNS, SASEGT. The CDR3 sequence: CASSLGHGQKLFF. The CDR3 bases are TGTGCCAGCAGTCTGGGACATGGACAAAAACTGTTTTTT.

This clonotype occurred a few times. The chain couples TRBV28 to TRBJ2-5; TRBD2 aligns across 13 bases. Losses at the gene ends were 6 bases for V and 4 bases for J; bases not matched to a gene: 8. Per germline, CDR1 MDHEN and CDR2 SYDVKM. CDR3 length: 16 amino acids. This CDR3 is CASSYLLAGGTETQYF. In nucleotides, the CDR3 is TGTGCCAGCAGCTATTTACTAGCGGGGGGGACAGAGACCCAGTACTTC.

This sequence joins TRBV5-1 and TRBJ1-5, with D tentatively TRBD1 (5 bases). CDR1 and CDR2 (germline): SGHRS, YFSETQ. This CDR3 spans 14 amino acids. V was trimmed by 4 bases and J by 3 bases, leaving 11 bases between them. For the CDR3, the DNA is TGCGCCAGCAGCCGGGACGGCTTCAATCAGCCCCAGCATTTT. Protein product: CASSRDGFNQPQHF.

This chain joins TRBV5-1 and TRBJ2-1; possible D gene TRBD2, 6 bases. The V end was cut by 4 bases, the J end by 3 bases, with 14 bases between. The CDR3 is made up of 15 amino acids. Germline values: CDR1 SGHRS, CDR2 YFSETQ. DNA of the CDR3: TGCGCCAGCAGCCCGACGGGGGACCGCTACAATGAGCAGTTCTTC. This encodes CASSPTGDRYNEQFF.

The genes are TRBV29-1 and TRBJ1-1, with D unresolved. The CDR3 covers 13 residues. With 3 bases removed from V and 0 bases from J, the gap between germline ends came to 8 bases. The germline gives CDR1 SQVTM, CDR2 ANQGSEA. CDR3 sequence reads: CSVEGSLNTEAFF. For the CDR3, the DNA is TGCAGCGTTGAGGGCAGCCTGAACACTGAAGCTTTCTTT.

The genes are TRBV27 and TRBJ2-2; 11 bases match TRBD1. The CDR3 covers 18 residues. Trimming cost V 6 bases and J 5 bases; bases outside gene matches: 14. Germline V gene sequence: CDR1 MNHEY, CDR2 SMNVEV (reference sequence). The CDR3 coding sequence is TGTGCCAGCAGGTTTCAGAGGGGGGACAGGGGGAGGACCGGGGAGCTGTTTTTT. Its protein is CASRFQRGDRGRTGELFF.